One sample yielded the 23 T cell receptor beta chains listed below, sequenced in a study of cytomegalovirus exposure and HLA in healthy donors. The primer mix had 60 Vbeta and 13 Jbeta primers. The table came from immunoSEQ multiplex PCR; TCRdb's copy has only in-frame clones and leaves some out. The sample includes 150,000 to 200,000 clones, around 75% seen only once; the top ten take 2.5% to 3%. Sequencing input: PBMCs. All receptors come from a woman in her 50s in good health and CMV-seropositive.

This CDR3 reads CASSVDGGRGNEQFF. DNA of the CDR3: TGTGCCAGCAGCGTAGATGGTGGCAGGGGGAATGAGCAGTTCTTC. The chain carries TRBV9 and TRBJ2-1, with 7 bases lining up with TRBD1. Looked up from germline, CDR1 is SGDLS and CDR2 is YYNGEE. The CDR3 is 15 residues long. J was trimmed by 7 bases and V by 0 bases; bases with no gene match: 7.

The rearrangement joins TRBV7-2 to TRBJ2-1; no firm D call. Trimming left V 0 bases short and J 6 bases short, with 9 bases between. The V gene's germline CDR1 is SGHTA and CDR2 FQGNSA. This CDR3 is built from 14 residues. The CDR3 sequence is CASSLAISSNEQFF. The CDR3 nucleotides are TGTGCCAGCAGCTTAGCTATTAGTAGCAATGAGCAGTTCTTC. Based on the CDR3 plus reference TRBV7-2 and TRBJ2-1, the full variable domain is GAGVSQSPSNKVTEKGKDVELRCDPISGHTALYWYRQSLGQGLEFLIYFQGNSAPDKSGLPSDRFSAERTGGSVSTLTIQRTQQEDSAVYLCASSLAISSNEQFFGPGTRLTVL.

The chain joins TRBV6-5 to TRBJ1-4; D may be TRBD1 (5 bases). With 6 bases removed from V and 8 bases from J, the gap between germline ends came to 13 bases. The germline V gene encodes CDR1 MNHEY and CDR2 SVGAGI. This CDR3 has 13 residues. This CDR3 reads CASRDFRGEKLFF. CDR3 bases: TGTGCCAGCAGGGACTTCCGGGGGGAAAAACTGTTTTTT.

This chain links TRBV2 with TRBJ2-2; 13 nucleotides align to TRBD2. With V trimmed by 4 bases and J by 3 bases, 8 bases remained unmatched. The CDR3 is 18 amino acids. Germline V CDR1 and CDR2: SNHLY, FYNNEI. This chain's CDR3 is CASSGLGLAGQYTGELFF. CDR3 bases: TGTGCCAGCAGTGGCCTGGGACTAGCGGGGCAATACACCGGGGAGCTGTTTTTT.

The chain combines TRBV10-3 with TRBJ2-7; 7 nucleotides match TRBD1. The CDR3 spans 14 residues. V lost 6 bases to trimming and J lost 2 bases; unmatched junction nucleotides: 7. Germline CDR1 ENHRY, CDR2 SYGVKD. The chain's CDR3 is CAIRPWTGAYEQYF. Written as DNA, the CDR3 is TGTGCCATCAGGCCCTGGACAGGAGCCTACGAGCAGTACTTC.

This chain joins TRBV30 and TRBJ1-3; 8 nucleotides line up with TRBD1. The CDR3 sequence is 16 residues long. The V gene's germline CDR1 is GTSNPN and CDR2 SVGIG (reference sequence). With V trimmed by 2 bases and J by 3 bases, 9 bases remained unmatched. The CDR3 region has the DNA TGTGCCTGGAGTCTTCTTCAGGGGGCGTTTGGAAACACCATATATTTT. This encodes CAWSLLQGAFGNTIYF.

The rearrangement joins TRBV5-4 to TRBJ2-3; D remains unclear. In germline, CDR1 is SGHNT, CDR2 YYREEE (reference sequence). V dropped 2 bases and J dropped 0 bases, with 13 bases sitting between them. The CDR3 length is 16 residues. CDR3 bases: TGTGCCAGCAGCTTATTACTAAGCGCGAGCACAGATACGCAGTATTTT. Translating gives CASSLLLSASTDTQYF.

V is TRBV7-9 and J is TRBJ1-3, with D perhaps TRBD1 (5 bases). Trimming took 6 bases from V and 4 from J, leaving 10 bases between them. This CDR3 spans 13 amino acids. CDR1 and CDR2 from the germline V gene are SEHNR and FQNEAQ (reference sequence). The CDR3 is CASRHRTGNTIYF. In DNA, the CDR3 is TGTGCCAGCAGACACAGGACGGGAAACACCATATATTTT.

The chain couples TRBV7-6 to TRBJ2-1; 9 positions agree with TRBD2. The J segment lost 4 bases and the V segment lost 5 bases, leaving 9 bases of the junction unmatched. CDR3 length: 16 amino acids. Germline loops: CDR1 SGHVS, CDR2 FNYEAQ. Here the CDR3 reads CASSEPLAGTYNEQFF. The CDR3 region has the DNA TGTGCCAGCAGCGAACCGCTAGCGGGGACTTACAATGAGCAGTTCTTC.

The J gene is TRBJ1-2, the V gene TRBV6-5; TRBD1 matches at 8 bases. Germline V lookup: CDR1 MNHEY, CDR2 SVGAGI. This CDR3 region has 13 residues. V lost 4 bases and J lost 8; bases outside the gene matches: 6. The CDR3 loop reads CASSSDRGRGYTF. CDR3 DNA: TGTGCCAGCAGTTCCGACAGGGGCAGGGGCTACACCTTC.

This clone has just one count. CDR3 in DNA: TGTGCCAGCAGCACAATCCCGGGGGGGACTGAAGCTTTCTTT. Its protein is CASSTIPGGTEAFF. The V call is TRBV7-3, the J call TRBJ1-1; possibly TRBD1 for D (5 bases). The CDR3 extends over 14 amino acids. The germline V gene encodes CDR1 SGHTA and CDR2 FQGTGA. V was trimmed by 5 bases and J by 5 bases, leaving 15 bases between them. Using reference TRBV7-3 and TRBJ1-1 for the parts outside the CDR3, the full variable domain is GAGVSQTPSNKVTEKGKYVELRCDPISGHTALYWYRQSLGQGPEFLIYFQGTGAADDSGLPNDRFFAVRPEGSVSTLKIQRTERGDSAVYLCASSTIPGGTEAFFGQGTRLTVV.

This chain connects TRBV9 to TRBJ1-5; TRBD1 matches at 9 bases. CDR1 is SGDLS, CDR2 YYNGEE, per germline. V gave up 3 bases and J gave up 9 bases; unmatched junction bases: 10. The length of the CDR3 is 15 residues. The CDR3 DNA reads TGTGCCAGCAGCGCCGGGGGGGACAGGGCCCGGCCCCAGCATTTT. Protein sequence: CASSAGGDRARPQHF.

The CDR3, as DNA: TGTGCCAGCAGTTACACAGGGAGGGGGACCTATGGCTACACCTTC. It encodes CASSYTGRGTYGYTF. This chain uses TRBV27 with TRBJ1-2; D possibly corresponds to TRBD1 (6 bases). Trimming took 4 bases from V and 4 from J, leaving 16 bases between them. The CDR3 loop spans 15 amino acids. Germline lookup yields CDR1 MNHEY and CDR2 SMNVEV (reference sequence).

The V gene is TRBV7-3, the J gene TRBJ1-1; a possible D gene is TRBD1 (6 bases). V gave up 3 bases and J gave up 1 base, with 12 bases separating them. This CDR3 has 15 residues. Germline lookup yields CDR1 SGHTA and CDR2 FQGTGA. CDR3 bases: TGTGCCAGCAGCTTGCAGGGGAGCGCGAACACTGAAGCTTTCTTT. Translation gives CASSLQGSANTEAFF.

This rearrangement joins TRBV5-1 to TRBJ1-4, with 8 bases aligning to TRBD1. In germline, CDR1 is SGHRS, CDR2 YFSETQ. With V trimmed by 2 bases and J by 7 bases, 10 bases remained unmatched. The CDR3 length is 16 residues. The CDR3 DNA follows: TGCGCCAGCAGCTTTCGGACAGGGACGGGAGCTGAAAAACTGTTTTTT. Its translation is CASSFRTGTGAEKLFF.

This rearrangement joins TRBV30 to TRBJ2-3, with TRBD2 identical over 10 bases. The CDR3 loop spans 15 amino acids. V lost 4 bases and J lost 4; bases outside the gene matches: 8. Per the germline V gene, CDR1 is GTSNPN and CDR2 is SVGIG (reference sequence). As DNA, the CDR3 is TGTGCCTGGACCACACTAAGCGGGGGGGCAGATACGCAGTATTTT. It yields the protein CAWTTLSGGADTQYF.

The chain combines TRBV5-1 with TRBJ1-4; possible D gene TRBD1, 5 bases. V gave up 4 bases and J gave up 0 bases, with 13 bases separating them. Germline V gene data show CDR1 as SGHRS and CDR2 as YFSETQ. The CDR3 sequence is 16 residues long. This chain's CDR3 is CASSMEGPTTNEKLFF. The CDR3 bases are TGCGCCAGCAGCATGGAGGGGCCTACAACTAATGAAAAACTGTTTTTT.

This clone was detected a few times. The chain employs TRBV2 and TRBJ2-7; 11 nucleotides line up with TRBD2. The CDR3 consists of 14 residues. The V gene's germline CDR1 is SNHLY and CDR2 FYNNEI. V shed 6 bases and J 2 bases; nucleotides not matched to a gene: 3. CDR3: CASSLAGGTYEQYF. In nucleotides, the CDR3 is TGTGCCAGCAGCCTAGCGGGGGGAACCTACGAGCAGTACTTC.

This clone was picked up one time. CDR3 amino acids: CATSLTVNTEAFF. DNA for the CDR3: TGTGCCACCAGCCTGACAGTGAACACTGAAGCTTTCTTT. The V call is TRBV15, the J call TRBJ1-1; D might be TRBD1 (5 bases). Germline loops: CDR1 LNHNV, CDR2 YYDKDF (reference sequence). Trimming took off 5 bases at V and 0 bases at J, with 7 bases between the two ends. The CDR3 runs to 13 residues.

The chain uses TRBV18 and TRBJ1-1; D is unclear. V was trimmed by 4 bases and J by 0 bases, leaving 12 bases between them. The CDR3 has 15 amino acids. Germline V gives CDR1 KGHSH, CDR2 LQKENI. The CDR3 spells CASSLPGSMNTEAFF. The CDR3, as DNA: TGTGCCAGCTCACTTCCAGGATCCATGAACACTGAAGCTTTCTTT.

The rearrangement uses TRBV5-1 and TRBJ1-2; tentative D call: TRBD1 (6 bases). The V end was cut by 2 bases, the J end by 6 bases, with 8 bases between. CDR1 SGHRS and CDR2 YFSETQ come from the germline V gene. The CDR3 spans 12 residues. Here the CDR3 DNA reads TGCGCCAGCAGCTTTCACAGGGATGGCTACACCTTC. Translation gives CASSFHRDGYTF.

The V gene is TRBV14, the J gene TRBJ1-6, with D possibly being TRBD1 (5 bases). V was clipped by 4 bases and J by 0 bases, with 10 bases between them. The V gene's germline CDR1 is SGHDN and CDR2 FVKESK. CDR3 length equals 16 residues. The CDR3 DNA reads TGTGCCAGCAGCCGGACACTCAGCTCCTATAATTCACCCCTCCACTTT. Translated: CASSRTLSSYNSPLHF.

This sequence joins TRBV11-2 and TRBJ1-1; D remains ambiguous. Germline values: CDR1 SGHAT, CDR2 FQNNGV. V was shortened by 1 base and J by 4 bases, with 10 bases between the two germline ends. The CDR3 has 14 amino acids. DNA for the CDR3: TGTGCCAGCAGCTTAGTCGGGAGAGGCACTGAAGCTTTCTTT. As protein: CASSLVGRGTEAFF.